The clone carrying this TCR beta chain has more than one count but fewer than ten. Its antigen is currently unknown. CDR1 SEHNR and CDR2 FQNEAQ come from the germline V gene (reference sequence). The V end lost 5 bases, the J end lost 5 bases, and 17 bases lay between the germline ends. The CDR3 is made up of 15 amino acids. The sample belongs to a study of T-cell reconstitution after alpha-beta-depleted transplantation in children. General study results and limits: Recipient T cells and thymic progenitors that survived gave rise to the high TCRbeta diversity observed at day 60 in some patients. Alpha-beta T cells present about two months after transplant were reported to originate from several hundred expanded graft clones. T-cell counts and diversity at one year following transplant were attributed mainly to newly produced T cells.

Construction of the TCRbeta library involved unique molecular identifiers. TCRdb used MiXCR to reprocess the PCR reads, holding one entry per CDR3 protein. The sample includes 40,000 to 55,000 distinct CDR3 sequences, around 8.8% of them seen just once. This material consisted of PBMCs, mostly from graft donor cells, taken 60 days after TCRalphabeta/CD19-depleted stem cell transplant. The chain is built from TRBV7-9 and TRBJ2-3, with a weak D call TRBD2 (6 bases). The TCR originated in a male patient aged 2-15 years who had a stem cell transplant for chronic granulomatous disease, so the T cells may come from the graft donor. CDR3 region: CASSRSLGGLDTQYF. The CDR3, as DNA: TGTGCCAGCAGCCGGTCGTTGGGGGGATTAGATACGCAGTATTTT.